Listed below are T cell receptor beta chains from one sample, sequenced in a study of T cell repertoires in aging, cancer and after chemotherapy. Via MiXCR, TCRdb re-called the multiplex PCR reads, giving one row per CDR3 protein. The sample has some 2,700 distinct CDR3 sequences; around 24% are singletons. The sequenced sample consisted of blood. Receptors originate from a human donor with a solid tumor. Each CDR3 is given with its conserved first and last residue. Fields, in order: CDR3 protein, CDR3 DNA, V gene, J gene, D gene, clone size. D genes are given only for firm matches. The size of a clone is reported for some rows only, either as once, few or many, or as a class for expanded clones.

CDR3aa: CASSPSQGRGETQYF; CDR3nt: TGTGCCAGCAGCCCTTCACAGGGACGTGGGGAGACCCAGTACTTC; v_gene: TRBV5-5; j_gene: TRBJ2-5; d_gene: -; abundance: medium-sized
CDR3aa: CAISGSQSDQPQHF; CDR3nt: TGTGCCATCAGTGGTAGCCAGAGCGATCAGCCCCAGCATTTT; v_gene: TRBV10-3; j_gene: TRBJ1-5; d_gene: -; abundance: medium-sized
CDR3aa: CASSTQGLQANTGANVLTF; CDR3nt: TGCGCCAGCAGCACCCAAGGCCTACAGGCCAACACTGGGGCCAACGTCCTGACTTTC; v_gene: TRBV5-1; j_gene: TRBJ2-6; d_gene: -; abundance: medium-sized
CDR3aa: CASSYRRASGSSDTGELFF; CDR3nt: TGTGCCAGCAGTTACCGGAGGGCTAGCGGGAGTAGCGACACCGGGGAGCTGTTTTTT; v_gene: TRBV12-3/TRBV12-4; j_gene: TRBJ2-2; d_gene: TRBD2; abundance: -
CDR3aa: CASSFNGANTGELFF; CDR3nt: TGTGCCAGCAGCTTTAACGGGGCGAACACCGGGGAGCTGTTTTTT; v_gene: TRBV11-2; j_gene: TRBJ2-2; d_gene: -; abundance: -
CDR3aa: CATRGLAGGSDTQYF; CDR3nt: TGTGCCACCCGGGGACTAGCGGGAGGTTCAGATACGCAGTATTTT; v_gene: TRBV12-3/TRBV12-4; j_gene: TRBJ2-3; d_gene: TRBD2; abundance: -
CDR3aa: CASSPRQEPNTIYF; CDR3nt: TGTGCCAGCTCACCACGGCAGGAGCCAAACACCATATATTTT; v_gene: TRBV18; j_gene: TRBJ1-3; d_gene: -; abundance: medium-sized
CDR3aa: CASRPGAGANVLTF; CDR3nt: TGTGCCAGCAGACCAGGGGCTGGGGCCAACGTCCTGACTTTC; v_gene: TRBV12-3/TRBV12-4; j_gene: TRBJ2-6; d_gene: -; abundance: large
CDR3aa: CASSLAPLGSSYNEQFF; CDR3nt: TGTGCCAGCAGCTTAGCGCCCCTGGGGAGCTCCTACAATGAGCAGTTCTTC; v_gene: TRBV7-2; j_gene: TRBJ2-1; d_gene: -; abundance: few
CDR3aa: CASGGRSEKLFF; CDR3nt: TGTGCCAGCGGAGGGAGGAGTGAAAAACTGTTTTTT; v_gene: TRBV28; j_gene: TRBJ1-4; d_gene: -; abundance: -
CDR3aa: CSARDRAGQETQYF; CDR3nt: TGCAGTGCTAGAGATCGGGCAGGACAAGAGACCCAGTACTTC; v_gene: TRBV20-1; j_gene: TRBJ2-5; d_gene: -; abundance: -
CDR3aa: CASRRDAGISGELFF; CDR3nt: TGTGCCAGCAGGCGGGACGCCGGCATATCCGGGGAGCTGTTTTTT; v_gene: TRBV6-2/TRBV6-3; j_gene: TRBJ2-2; d_gene: -; abundance: medium-sized
CDR3aa: CASSLKVTSGTSYEQYF; CDR3nt: TGCGCCAGCAGCTTGAAGGTGACGAGCGGGACCTCCTACGAGCAGTACTTC; v_gene: TRBV5-1; j_gene: TRBJ2-7; d_gene: TRBD2; abundance: few
CDR3aa: CSADLAGGFGELFF; CDR3nt: TGCAGTGCTGACCTAGCGGGAGGGTTCGGGGAGCTGTTTTTT; v_gene: TRBV20-1; j_gene: TRBJ2-2; d_gene: TRBD2; abundance: -
CDR3aa: CATSDLAGLEQYF; CDR3nt: TGTGCCACCAGTGATTTGGCGGGACTAGAGCAGTACTTC; v_gene: TRBV24-1; j_gene: TRBJ2-7; d_gene: TRBD2; abundance: few
CDR3aa: CASSFGFLAGIQETQYF; CDR3nt: TGTGCCAGCAGTTTCGGGTTTCTAGCGGGGATCCAAGAGACCCAGTACTTC; v_gene: TRBV27; j_gene: TRBJ2-5; d_gene: TRBD2; abundance: medium-sized
CDR3aa: CARSPRRSEAFF; CDR3nt: TGTGCCAGAAGCCCCCGGAGGAGCGAAGCTTTCTTT; v_gene: TRBV7-9; j_gene: TRBJ1-1; d_gene: -; abundance: -
CDR3aa: CASVGVTGELFF; CDR3nt: TGTGCCAGCGTAGGGGTGACCGGGGAGCTGTTTTTT; v_gene: TRBV6-1; j_gene: TRBJ2-2; d_gene: -; abundance: medium-sized
CDR3aa: CASRRGSLDHQPQHF; CDR3nt: TGTGCCAGCCGACGGGGATCTTTGGACCATCAGCCCCAGCATTTT; v_gene: TRBV2; j_gene: TRBJ1-5; d_gene: -; abundance: -
CDR3aa: CASSQGQGALTEAFF; CDR3nt: TGTGCCAGCAGTCAGGGACAGGGGGCTTTAACTGAAGCTTTCTTT; v_gene: TRBV6-6; j_gene: TRBJ1-1; d_gene: TRBD1; abundance: medium-sized
CDR3aa: CASSQAIQGNQPQHF; CDR3nt: TGCGCCAGCAGCCAAGCAATACAGGGTAATCAGCCCCAGCATTTT; v_gene: TRBV4-1; j_gene: TRBJ1-5; d_gene: -; abundance: few
CDR3aa: CASSPRTSGHSYEQYF; CDR3nt: TGTGCCAGTAGTCCGAGGACTAGCGGGCACTCCTACGAGCAGTACTTC; v_gene: TRBV19; j_gene: TRBJ2-7; d_gene: TRBD2; abundance: -
CDR3aa: CASSLEGRVNTEAFF; CDR3nt: TGCGCCAGCAGCTTGGAAGGCAGGGTGAACACTGAAGCTTTCTTT; v_gene: TRBV5-1; j_gene: TRBJ1-1; d_gene: -; abundance: few
CDR3aa: CASRRLGEGDEQFF; CDR3nt: TGTGCCAGCAGACGACTAGGCGAGGGGGATGAGCAGTTCTTC; v_gene: TRBV27; j_gene: TRBJ2-1; d_gene: -; abundance: medium-sized
CDR3aa: CASSSPGQRTYGYGYTF; CDR3nt: TGTGCCAGCAGTTCCCCGGGACAGAGAACCTACGGCTATGGCTACACCTTC; v_gene: TRBV28; j_gene: TRBJ1-2; d_gene: TRBD1; abundance: few
CDR3aa: CASSEAGVQGAYEQYF; CDR3nt: TGTGCCAGCAGTGAAGCGGGGGTACAGGGCGCCTACGAGCAGTACTTC; v_gene: TRBV6-1; j_gene: TRBJ2-7; d_gene: -; abundance: medium-sized
CDR3aa: CASSINSGRRRGNEQFF; CDR3nt: TGTGCCAGTAGTATAAATAGCGGGAGGCGTAGAGGTAATGAGCAGTTCTTC; v_gene: TRBV19; j_gene: TRBJ2-1; d_gene: TRBD2; abundance: medium-sized
CDR3aa: CASSIAQGTYNEQFF; CDR3nt: TGTGCCAGTAGTATCGCGCAGGGGACCTACAATGAGCAGTTCTTC; v_gene: TRBV19; j_gene: TRBJ2-1; d_gene: -; abundance: large
CDR3aa: CASTWTGAHTGELFF; CDR3nt: TGTGCCAGCACCTGGACAGGGGCCCACACCGGGGAGCTGTTTTTT; v_gene: TRBV12-3/TRBV12-4; j_gene: TRBJ2-2; d_gene: TRBD1; abundance: medium-sized
CDR3aa: CASSYQGGGLRNQPQHF; CDR3nt: TGTGCCAGCAGTTACCAGGGTGGGGGACTTCGCAATCAGCCCCAGCATTTT; v_gene: TRBV6-6; j_gene: TRBJ1-5; d_gene: -; abundance: medium-sized
CDR3aa: CASSLEAREGGNEQFF; CDR3nt: TGTGCCAGCAGTTTAGAGGCGCGGGAGGGCGGTAATGAGCAGTTCTTC; v_gene: TRBV12-3/TRBV12-4; j_gene: TRBJ2-1; d_gene: TRBD2; abundance: medium-sized
CDR3aa: CASQPLRGPYSGNTIYF; CDR3nt: TGTGCCAGCCAGCCACTCAGGGGTCCTTACTCTGGAAACACCATATATTTT; v_gene: TRBV19; j_gene: TRBJ1-3; d_gene: -; abundance: medium-sized
CDR3aa: CSGEGQGAKGYTF; CDR3nt: TGCAGCGGGGAAGGACAGGGGGCTAAGGGCTACACCTTC; v_gene: TRBV29-1; j_gene: TRBJ1-2; d_gene: TRBD1; abundance: -